This T cell receptor beta chain comes out of a study of shared clonotypes between healthy human individuals. Study-wide results and caveats: Memory subsets generally showed lower estimated richness than naive subsets. A limitation of the genetic and exposure-history diversity represented arose from few donors. Among a few donors, approximately 5% of naive CD4 clonotypes were found in common. Clonotype sharing among donors, it was expected, would be affected by sequencing depth.

Assay used: immunoSEQ multiplex PCR; TCRdb lists only in-frame clones, some missing. The profile shows roughly 1 million clones, 70% to 80% of them singletons. Details on this clone: Antigen unknown.

J was trimmed by 4 bases and V by 4 bases; bases with no gene match: 14. This CDR3 is 17 amino acids long. Per germline, CDR1 SGHRS and CDR2 YFSETQ. The chain links TRBV5-1 to TRBJ1-1; TRBD1 agrees at 9 bases. The clonotype comes from a man aged 18-30 years in good health. Some clones in this sample may be carry-over from other donors' samples. The sequenced sample was memory CD4+ T cells from PBMCs. The subset was: CD45RA-negative fraction. CDR3 in DNA: TGCGCCAGCAGCGGGTACAGGGGGCAGGTTTCCGGCACTGAAGCTTTCTTT. Translating it yields CASSGYRGQVSGTEAFF.